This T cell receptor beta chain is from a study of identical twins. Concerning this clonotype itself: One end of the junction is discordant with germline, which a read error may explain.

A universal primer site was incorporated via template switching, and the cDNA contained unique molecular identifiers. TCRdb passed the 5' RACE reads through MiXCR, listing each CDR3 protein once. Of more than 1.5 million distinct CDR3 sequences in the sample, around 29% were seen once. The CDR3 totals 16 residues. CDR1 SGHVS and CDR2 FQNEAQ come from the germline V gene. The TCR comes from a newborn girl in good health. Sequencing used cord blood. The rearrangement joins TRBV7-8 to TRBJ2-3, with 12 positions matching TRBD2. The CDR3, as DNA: TGTGCCAGCGGCTTAGCGCTAGCGGGGGGGCCAGATACGCAGTATTTT. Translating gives CASGLALAGGPDTQYF.